What follows are 5 T cell receptor beta chains derived from one specimen sequenced in a study of shared clonotypes between healthy human individuals. TCRdb keeps only in-frame clones here, not all; method: immunoSEQ multiplex PCR. The table lists 550,000 to 700,000 clones, 60% to 75% of them singletons. The sample comprised memory CD4+ T cells sorted from blood. Subset given: CD45RA-negative fraction. These receptors originate from a woman aged 25 to 45 in good health.

This clone has more than one count but fewer than ten. The chain recombines TRBV7-2 with TRBJ1-2; TRBD1 is a possible D gene (5 bases). Germline V gives CDR1 SGHTA, CDR2 FQGNSA. The CDR3 is made up of 13 amino acids. V was pared by 5 bases and J by 7 bases, with 14 bases between. In nucleotides, the CDR3 is TGTGCCAGCAGCGGGACGGTTTCTGGTGGCTACACCTTC. As protein: CASSGTVSGGYTF.

V is TRBV6-5 and J is TRBJ2-1, with 9 bases identical to TRBD2. Trimming cost V 8 bases and J 8 bases; bases outside gene matches: 10. Germline lookup yields CDR1 MNHEY and CDR2 SVGAGI. The CDR3 is made up of 14 amino acids. The CDR3 sequence: CASGPSGMNYEQFF. CDR3 coding DNA: TGTGCCAGCGGACCTAGCGGGATGAACTATGAGCAGTTCTTC.

The genes are TRBV11-2 and TRBJ2-7, with D possibly matching TRBD1 (5 bases). CDR1 and CDR2 from the germline V gene are SGHAT and FQNNGV. This CDR3 has 14 amino acids. The V end lost 5 bases, the J end lost 0 bases, and 11 bases lay between the germline ends. CDR3 sequence (DNA): TGTGCCAGCAGCCGAACCCAGGGCTCCTACGAGCAGTACTTC. This codes for CASSRTQGSYEQYF.

This clone was observed a handful of times. V is TRBV7-2 and J is TRBJ1-5; TRBD1 agrees at 9 bases. J lost 7 bases, V lost 5 bases, and 6 bases had no gene match. Germline V lookup: CDR1 SGHTA, CDR2 FQGNSA. This CDR3 spans 14 amino acids. Here the CDR3 reads CASSATGGDQPQHF. CDR3 DNA sequence: TGTGCCAGCAGCGCTACAGGGGGCGACCAGCCCCAGCATTTT.

The chain is built from TRBV7-9 and TRBJ2-5; TRBD2 aligns across 9 bases. The CDR3 is 14 amino acids. V was pared by 4 bases and J by 3 bases, with 3 bases of the junction left unmatched. The V gene's germline CDR1 is SEHNR and CDR2 FQNEAQ (reference sequence). The CDR3 protein is CASSSSGIEETQYF. CDR3 in DNA: TGTGCCAGCAGCTCTAGCGGGATAGAAGAGACCCAGTACTTC.